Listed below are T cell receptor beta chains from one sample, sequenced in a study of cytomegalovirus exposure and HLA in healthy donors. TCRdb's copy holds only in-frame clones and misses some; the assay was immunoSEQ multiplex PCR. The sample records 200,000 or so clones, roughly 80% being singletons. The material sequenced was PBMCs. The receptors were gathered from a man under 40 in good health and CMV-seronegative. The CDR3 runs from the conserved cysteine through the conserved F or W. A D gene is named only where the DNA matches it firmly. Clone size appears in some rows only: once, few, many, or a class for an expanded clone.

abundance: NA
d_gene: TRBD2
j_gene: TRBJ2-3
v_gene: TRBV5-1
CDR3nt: TGCGCCAGCAGCGAAGTCCCGGGACTAGCGGGTAGCACAGATACGCAGTATTTT
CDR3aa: CASSEVPGLAGSTDTQYF

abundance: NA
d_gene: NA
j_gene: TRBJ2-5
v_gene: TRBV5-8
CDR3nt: TGTGCCAGCAGCTTGGACGCAGGCCCCCAAGAGACCCAGTACTTC
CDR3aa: CASSLDAGPQETQYF

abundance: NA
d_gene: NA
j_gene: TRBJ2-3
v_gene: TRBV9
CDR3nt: TGTGCCAGCAGCGGCTACGGGGGAAGCACAGATACGCAGTATTTT
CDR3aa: CASSGYGGSTDTQYF

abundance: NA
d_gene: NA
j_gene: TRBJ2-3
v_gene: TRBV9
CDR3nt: TGTGCCAGCAGCGTAAGAACGGGCAGGGCGGATGCAGATACGCAGTATTTT
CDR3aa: CASSVRTGRADADTQYF

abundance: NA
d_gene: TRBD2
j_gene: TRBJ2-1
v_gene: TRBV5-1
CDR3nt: TGCGCCAGCAGCCGAGGACTAGCGGGCTACAATGAGCAGTTCTTC
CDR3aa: CASSRGLAGYNEQFF

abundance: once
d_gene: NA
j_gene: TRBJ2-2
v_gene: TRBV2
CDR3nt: TGTGCCAGCAGGGCAGGACGGGACGGGGAGCTGTTTTTT
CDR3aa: CASRAGRDGELFF

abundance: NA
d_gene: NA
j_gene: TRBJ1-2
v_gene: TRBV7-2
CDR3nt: TGTGCCAGCAGCTCAGGGATAGGGTTTGGCTACACCTTC
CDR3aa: CASSSGIGFGYTF

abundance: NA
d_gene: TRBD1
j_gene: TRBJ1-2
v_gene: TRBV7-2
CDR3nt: TGTGCCAGCAGCTTATTAAATCGGACAGGACGGGATGGCTACACCTTC
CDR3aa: CASSLLNRTGRDGYTF

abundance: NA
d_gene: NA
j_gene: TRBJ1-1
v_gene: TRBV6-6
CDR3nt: TGTGCCAGCAGTTCGGCGGGGAACACTGAAGCTTTCTTT
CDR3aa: CASSSAGNTEAFF

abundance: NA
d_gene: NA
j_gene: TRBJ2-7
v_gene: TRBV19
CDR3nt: TGTGCCAGTAGTATATCCGCGGTAGGTGAGCAGTACTTC
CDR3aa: CASSISAVGEQYF

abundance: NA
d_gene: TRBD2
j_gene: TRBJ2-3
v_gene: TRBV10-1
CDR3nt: TGCGCCAGCAGTGGGGGGGGTGGTACGCAGTATTTT
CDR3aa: CASSGGGGTQYF

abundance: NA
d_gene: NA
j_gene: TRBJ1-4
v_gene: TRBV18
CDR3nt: TGTGCCAGCTCACCTCAGGGTTTTGAAAAACTGTTTTTT
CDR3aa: CASSPQGFEKLFF

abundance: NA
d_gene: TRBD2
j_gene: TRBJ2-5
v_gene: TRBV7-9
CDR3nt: TGTGCCAGCAGCTCAATTTTAGGCCTAGCGGGGGAGACCCAGTACTTC
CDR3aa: CASSSILGLAGETQYF

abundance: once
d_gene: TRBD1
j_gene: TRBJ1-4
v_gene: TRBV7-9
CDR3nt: TGTTCCAGCAGCTTAGAAGGGGACAGGGAGGATGAAAAACTGTTTTTT
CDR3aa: CSSSLEGDREDEKLFF

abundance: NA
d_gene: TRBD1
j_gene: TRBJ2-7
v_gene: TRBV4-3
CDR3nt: TGCGCCAGCAGCCTCTCTTCCACAGGGACAGGGGGGCAGGGCGAGCAGTACTTC
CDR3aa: CASSLSSTGTGGQGEQYF

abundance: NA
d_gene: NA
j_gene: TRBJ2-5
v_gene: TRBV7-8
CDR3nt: TGTGCCAGCAGCTTCGGAGGAGAGACCCAGTACTTC
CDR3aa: CASSFGGETQYF

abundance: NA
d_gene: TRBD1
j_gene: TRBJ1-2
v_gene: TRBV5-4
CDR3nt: TGTGCCAGCAGCTTAGGGGGCCAGGGGGGCTTAGACTATGGCTACACCTTC
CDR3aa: CASSLGGQGGLDYGYTF

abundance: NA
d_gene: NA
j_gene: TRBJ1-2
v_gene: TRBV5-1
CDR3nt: TGCGCCAGCAGCTTGGAGGCAGGGCATTATGATGGCTACACCTTC
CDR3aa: CASSLEAGHYDGYTF

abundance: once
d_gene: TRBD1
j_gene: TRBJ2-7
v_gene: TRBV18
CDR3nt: TGTGCCAGCTCCCCGTCTCGGGACAGGGTCGAGCAGTACTTC
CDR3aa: CASSPSRDRVEQYF

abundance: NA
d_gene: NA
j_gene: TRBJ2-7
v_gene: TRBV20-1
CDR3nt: TGCAGTGCTTGGGCAGGGGTTCAGTACTTC
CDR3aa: CSAWAGVQYF

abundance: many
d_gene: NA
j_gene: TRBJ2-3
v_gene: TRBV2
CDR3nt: TGTGCCAGCAGTGACCAGGGGGATACGCAGTATTTT
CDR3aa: CASSDQGDTQYF

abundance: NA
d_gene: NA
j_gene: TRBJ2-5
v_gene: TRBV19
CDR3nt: TGTGCCAGTAGTATGATGGGCGGGGCGCAAGAGACCCAGTACTTC
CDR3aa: CASSMMGGAQETQYF

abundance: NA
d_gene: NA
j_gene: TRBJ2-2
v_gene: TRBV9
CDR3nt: TGTGCCAGCAGCCCCAGCCAGACAATGCAGACCGGGGAGCTGTTTTTT
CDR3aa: CASSPSQTMQTGELFF

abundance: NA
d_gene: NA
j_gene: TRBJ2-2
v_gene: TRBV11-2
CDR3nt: TGTGCCAGCAGCTCAATCAAGGGGGGGCTGAACACCGGGGAGCTGTTTTTT
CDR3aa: CASSSIKGGLNTGELFF

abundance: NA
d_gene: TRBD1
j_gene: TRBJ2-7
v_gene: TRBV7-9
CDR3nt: TGTGCCAGCAGCTCCAACCGGGACAGGGGACCCTACGAGCAGTACTTC
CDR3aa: CASSSNRDRGPYEQYF